This T cell receptor beta chain was found in a study of blood T cells in healthy people across ages (dated by TCRdb to the mid-2010s). About the investigation overall: In model experiments, template switching captured about one uniquely barcoded TCR beta cDNA molecule for every two T cells. To track age-related changes in TCR beta repertoire diversity, the study relied on deep sequencing normalized with unique cDNA molecular identifiers. The donors were divided into four age groups: young (average roughly 15 years), middle-aged (roughly 40), aged (about 61) and long-lived (82). To avoid experimental bias, donors of different ages were spread randomly across the sequencing lanes. For two donors (one aged 18 to 30 and one aged 80 or older), the study analyzed two additional independent replicas of 1 million unique cDNA reads from the same blood draw. Findings and caveats that apply to the study as a whole: Estimates of total diversity based on one million sequenced T cells were regarded as lower bounds and as underestimates. Bulk unsorted PBMC profiling prevented conclusive comparison of naive and antigen-experienced compartments. Observed TCR beta diversity per million T cells fell roughly linearly with age, and a significant reduction was already apparent by age roughly 40. The CMV infection status of donors was not known, potentially confounding age-related changes in expanded clonotypes. The percentage of naive T cells measured by flow cytometry correlated strongly with observed TCR beta diversity. The long-lived group showed more naive CD4+ T cells, fewer expanded clones and increased TCR diversity than the aged group, suggesting age selection.

Library preparation was by 5' RACE. For sequencing, an Illumina HiSeq 2500 was employed. A second PCR of about 7 to 12 cycles was run with a J-beta primer mix and a sample-barcoded 5' primer. Each TCR beta cDNA molecule received a unique molecular identifier from a template-switch 5' adaptor carrying 12 random nucleotides. At least 2.5 million CDR3-containing paired-end reads were obtained from each sample. All of the RNA was converted into first-strand cDNA using the Mint cDNA synthesis kit, with a TRBC-specific oligonucleotide serving as the primer. All cDNA was treated with uracil-DNA glycosylase and then went through a first 18-cycle PCR with the universal primers M1SS and BC2_uni_R. From the authors' description of their analysis: Each sample was normalized by randomly selecting 1 million high-quality reads, each carrying a distinct molecular identifier. Reads sharing molecular identifiers were discarded rather than binned into consensus sequences. MiTCR, set to a Q25 quality threshold and the strictest error-elimination algorithm, was used for CDR3 identification, clonotype clustering and error correction. Lower-bound total TCR beta diversity was estimated with a nonparametric unseen species model using Euler transformation. The public reads were run again by TCRdb, first through fastp at Q25 and then through MiXCR, and only productive beta chains were kept. Identical CDR3 proteins give one entry, which carries the most common genes and DNA. The V and J calls were determined by TCRdb, not by the authors. A total of around 1.5 million distinct CDR3 sequences appear in this sample, roughly 64% of them only once. 6.5% to 8.5% of the sample comes from the top ten.

As to this clonotype: Its binding antigen is unknown. Within one base of it there is no much larger clone, and no base qualities were kept.

The CDR3 sequence holds 13 residues, the cysteine and phenylalanine included. CDR3 DNA only is kept here, 39 bases in frame from base 1. The germline V gene (reference sequence) specifies DFQATT as CDR1 and SNEGSKA as CDR2. V was cut back by 2 bases and J by 9 bases, leaving a gap of 14 bases between them. The 39 donors, aged roughly 6 to 95 years, were systemically healthy Caucasian individuals from Russia. Each donor gave 8.5 to 10 milliliters of peripheral blood, collected into EDTA-treated Vacutainer tubes. PBMCs were isolated by Ficoll-Paque density-gradient centrifugation, with at least 7 million obtained per sample. Trizol reagent was used to extract total RNA from PBMCs, with at least 5.5 micrograms per sample. For every donor, an aliquot of PBMCs went through flow cytometry to measure the percentages of naive CD45RAhigh/CD27high T cells.

The sequenced sample was blood. This clonotype originated in a man between 18 and 29 years old in good health. Recombination connected TRBV20-1 to TRBJ2-1; a confident D gene designation cannot be given. The CDR3 protein: CSARNLSLTEQFF. The DNA reads TGCAGTGCTAGAAATCTAAGCTTGACTGAGCAGTTCTTC.